This TCR beta chain is drawn from a study of cytomegalovirus exposure and HLA in healthy donors. Notes on the study in general: Prediction of most subjects' HLA-A and HLA-B alleles by TCR beta sequences was reportedly accurate. Sequencing probably produced one cluster of sequence variants that were highly shared.

The CDR3 length is 16 residues. The germline gives CDR1 SGHTA, CDR2 FQGNSA. Trimming removed 5 bases at V and 3 bases at J, with 16 bases between. A note on this clone: As yet, its antigen is unknown.

Each donor was nominally healthy when sampled (though unrecorded immune exposures were likely). This PCR relied on a set of 60 Vbeta primers and 13 Jbeta primers. Generated by immunoSEQ multiplex PCR, the TCRdb table keeps only in-frame clones and is missing some. The repertoire holds fewer than 140,000 clones, with around three quarters as singletons. This TCR was recovered from a woman between 50 and 59 years old in good health and CMV-seropositive. Sequences were obtained from PBMCs. The gene calls are TRBV7-2 and TRBJ2-2, with a possible D match to TRBD1 (5 bases). Here the CDR3 reads CASSLEAGSDTGELFF. The CDR3 nucleotides are TGTGCCAGCAGCCTCGAGGCAGGGTCGGACACCGGGGAGCTGTTTTTT.